The entry below describes one T cell receptor beta chain. The source of the sample is a study of blood T cell repertoires in COVID-19. Looking at the study overall: Samples came from the United States, Italy and Spain, spanning acute and convalescent COVID-19. PBMCs, B-cell-depleted T cells, or T cells provided the cDNA or gDNA that made up the material.

Authors' methods: Reference gene primer amplification yielded estimated nucleated cell counts. Produced via immunoSEQ multiplex PCR; TCRdb's table is partial and in-frame only. V, J and clone size are those of that table, while D and trimming were read from the DNA. Among approximately 100,000 clones listed, about four fifths were seen once. This CDR3 is built from 12 residues. Trimming cost V 4 bases and J 8 bases, with 13 bases left between them. Germline V CDR1 and CDR2: GTSNPN, SVGIG (reference sequence). The clonotype was recovered from a human donor in a cohort sampled during active COVID-19. The chain has TRBV30 and TRBJ2-3, with D unclear. Sequencing input: peripheral blood. The CDR3 loop is CAWNRNVATQYF. As DNA, the CDR3 is TGTGCCTGGAACCGCAACGTAGCTACGCAGTATTTT.